This T cell receptor (beta chain) was documented in a study of post-analysis software for immune sequencing data. Findings of the study overall: Controls significantly exceeded multiple sclerosis patients in normalized Chao1 diversity. Elevated frequency relative to controls characterized several TRBV segments in patients, TRBV5-6, TRBV5-1 and TRBV20-1 among them.

CDR1 LGHDT and CDR2 YNNKEL come from the germline V gene (reference sequence). Between the trimmed V and J ends, which lost 2 bases and 0 bases, there was a span of 8 bases. The CDR3 extends over 14 amino acids. Comments on this clonotype: Antigen: not known.

Each TCR beta cDNA library carried unique molecular identifiers. Input populations of roughly 0.95 to 10 million T cells gave rise to around 480,000 cDNA molecules. TCRdb re-called the PCR reads through MiXCR, storing one row per CDR3 protein. The sample lists under 900,000 distinct CDR3 sequences, under 70% occurring once. This sequence joins TRBV3-1 and TRBJ2-7; D uncertain. Sequencing was done on a sample of blood. This receptor was identified in a girl aged 10 to 17 with multiple sclerosis. CDR3 amino acids: CASSQLVLSYEQYF. Here the CDR3 DNA reads TGTGCCAGCAGCCAACTCGTGCTCTCCTACGAGCAGTACTTC.